The T cell receptor (beta chain) under discussion was sequenced for a study of shared clonotypes between healthy human individuals (TCRdb year 2020). About the study as a whole: The cohort comprised two women and three men aged 18 to 49 years. Leukapheresis yielded between about 0.85 and 9 billion PBMCs per donor. Libraries were prepared and TCR repertoires were sequenced by different laboratories using diverse techniques, in order to increase sequencing depth and limit assay-specific biases. To estimate repertoire size and how much clonotypes are shared between individuals, the study performed deep sequencing of blood TCR repertoires from a few healthy adults. For each donor, CD4 naive and CD4 memory were each given three plates, CD8 naive was given two plates, and CD8 memory was given one plate.

What the work shows at the level of the full study, not this receptor alone: Pairwise subsampling indicated that sequencing depth was expected to affect the degree of clonotype sharing among donors. Sampling was restricted to blood, and TCR repertoires in tissues likely differ from the TCR repertoires found in blood. When several donors were compared, the shared fraction of clonotypes was roughly 5% for naive CD4, around 4% for naive CD8, 2% to 2.5% for memory CD4, and 0.3% to 0.5% for memory CD8. Incomplete sequencing was indicated by rarefaction of sorted-subset datasets, despite the large sequencing depth. Compared with non-shared clonotypes, the clonotypes found in all four sorted-subset donors had higher generation probabilities. Estimated clonotype richness was generally larger for naive than for memory subsets. The genetic and exposure-history diversity represented was limited by the small number of donors.

Via the germline V gene, CDR1 is SGHRS and CDR2 YFSETQ. Trimming at the junction amounts to 4 bases on V and 3 bases on J, and the germline ends lie 20 bases apart. Including cysteine and phenylalanine, the CDR3 has 17 amino acids. The kept DNA is CDR3 alone, 51 bases in frame from the first base. Using the deep immunoSEQ assay, TCR CDR3 regions were amplified from genomic DNA by multiplex PCR. For each cell subset, the extracted genomic DNA was distributed evenly across all wells of several immunoSEQ 96-well plates, and each plate served as one replicate. For sorted subsets, around 0.2 ug genomic DNA, equal to 30,000 or so T cell genomes, was loaded into each replicate PCR. Purified libraries were quantified with a Qubit 3.0 fluorometer, sized on a Bioanalyzer 2100, and re-quantified with the KAPA Library Quantification kit. A separate single-read 150-cycle Illumina NextSeq 550 flow cell was used to sequence each immunoSEQ 96-well plate. From the authors' description of their analysis: The immunoSEQ output contained only junctional sequences without quality scores, so filtering could not match that applied to full-length reads. Sequences were annotated with PyIR, a Python wrapper for IgBLAST v1.9, using IMGT germline references to assign V/J genes and CDR3. Reads were filtered out if the reads had weak V/J assignments (E-value above 1e-6), no CDR3, stop codons, out-of-frame junctions, or ambiguous translated residues. V3J clonotypes were defined as sequences sharing the same inferred V gene, J gene, and CDR3 amino acid sequence. To compute the percentage overlap between repertoires, the number of shared unique clonotypes was divided by the size of the smaller repertoire. Three approaches were used to assess repertoire richness: RTK rarefaction, the Chao1 estimator, and Recon v2.1 estimates of unobserved clonotypes. Generation probabilities were computed with OLGA for all TCRbeta clonotypes obtained by the gDNA method from a handful of donors. Sourced from immuneACCESS, this table was stored by TCRdb with only in-frame sequences that have V and J called. A share of the clones is absent; for the studies checked, an unresolved V gene accounts for under half, and the remainder has no known explanation. V and J calls and clone size are those listed in that table; D and trimming were worked out from the DNA. This sample gives 2 million to 2.5 million clones in total; approximately 96% of them show up just once. The ten largest clones take up approximately 0.13% of the sample.

With regard to this clone: Its antigen specificity is not known. No much larger clone exists at a distance of one base, and base qualities are not known.

Healthy HIV-negative adults with no recently reported acute infections or vaccinations were included as donors. Only Caucasian adults living in Nashville, Tennessee, USA were represented among the donors. CD4+ T cells were enriched by magnetic negative selection, after which naive cells were positively selected on CD45RA and the negative fraction was taken as the memory subset. After blood collection by leukapheresis, PBMCs were isolated using Ficoll-Histopaque density gradient centrifugation and then cryopreserved in the vapor phase of liquid nitrogen. Purity and quantity of every magnetically sorted T cell population were checked by analytical flow cytometry. Genomic DNA was isolated from each sorted fraction and quantified by UV absorbance on a Nanodrop 2000c.

The sample comprised naive CD4+ T cells sorted from blood. Read against the paper, the sample's cell subset or site label means: CD45RA+ positively selected. This receptor was identified in a man aged 18 to 30 in good health. The chain is made from TRBV5-1 and TRBJ2-4; possibly the D gene is TRBD1, per 6 matching bases. At the DNA level, the sequence is TGCGCCAGCAGCAAGGACAGACCGGAACCCGGCAAAAACATTCAGTACTTC. Its amino acids are CASSKDRPEPGKNIQYF. Extended through the reference TRBV5-1 and TRBJ2-4 proteins, this CDR3 yields the full variable domain: KAGVTQTPRYLIKTRGQQVTLSCSPISGHRSVSWYQQTPGQGLQFLFEYFSETQRNKGNFPGRFSGRQFSNSRSEMNVSTLELGDSALYLCASSKDRPEPGKNIQYFGAGTRLSVL.